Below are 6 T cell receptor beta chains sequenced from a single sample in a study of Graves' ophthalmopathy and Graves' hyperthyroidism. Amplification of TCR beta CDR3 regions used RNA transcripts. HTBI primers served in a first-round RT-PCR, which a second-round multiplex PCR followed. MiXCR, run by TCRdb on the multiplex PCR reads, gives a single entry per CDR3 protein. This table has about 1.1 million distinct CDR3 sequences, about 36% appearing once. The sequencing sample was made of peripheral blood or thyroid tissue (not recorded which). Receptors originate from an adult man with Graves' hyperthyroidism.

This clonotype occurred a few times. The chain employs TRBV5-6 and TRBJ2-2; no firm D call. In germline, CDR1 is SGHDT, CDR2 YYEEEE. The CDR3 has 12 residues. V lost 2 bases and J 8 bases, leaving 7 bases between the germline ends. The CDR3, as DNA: TGTGCCAGCAGCTTCAGGTGGGGGGAGCTGTTTTTT. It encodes CASSFRWGELFF.

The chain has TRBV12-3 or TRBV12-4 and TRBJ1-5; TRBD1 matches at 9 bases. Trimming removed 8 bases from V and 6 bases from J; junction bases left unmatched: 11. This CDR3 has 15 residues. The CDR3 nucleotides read TGTGCCAGCTTATCGACAGGGGGTACGATTCAGCCCCAGCATTTT. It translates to CASLSTGGTIQPQHF.

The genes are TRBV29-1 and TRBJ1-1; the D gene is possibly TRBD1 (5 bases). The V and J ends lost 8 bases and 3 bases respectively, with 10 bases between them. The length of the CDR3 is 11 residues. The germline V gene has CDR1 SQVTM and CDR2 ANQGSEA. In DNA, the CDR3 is TGCAGCTCTCGACAGTACACTGAAGCTTTCTTT. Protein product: CSSRQYTEAFF. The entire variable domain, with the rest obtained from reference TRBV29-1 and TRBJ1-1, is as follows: SAVISQKPSRDICQRGTSLTIQCQVDSQVTMMFWYRQQPGQSLTLIATANQGSEATYESGFVIDKFPISRPNLTFSTLTVSNMSPEDSSIYLCSSRQYTEAFFGQGTRLTVV.

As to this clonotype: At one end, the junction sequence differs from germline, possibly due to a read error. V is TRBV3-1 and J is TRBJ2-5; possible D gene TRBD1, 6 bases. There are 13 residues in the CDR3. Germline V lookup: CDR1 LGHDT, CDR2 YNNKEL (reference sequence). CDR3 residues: CASSPHHRETLYF. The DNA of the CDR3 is TGTGCCAGCAGCCCCCACCACAGGGAGACCCTGTACTTC.

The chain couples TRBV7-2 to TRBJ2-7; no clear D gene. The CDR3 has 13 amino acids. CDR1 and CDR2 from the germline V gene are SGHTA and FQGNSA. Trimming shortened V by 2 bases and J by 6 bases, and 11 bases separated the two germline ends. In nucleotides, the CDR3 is TGTGCCAGCAGCTTATTGATGCCCCCCGAGCAGTACTTC. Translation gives CASSLLMPPEQYF.

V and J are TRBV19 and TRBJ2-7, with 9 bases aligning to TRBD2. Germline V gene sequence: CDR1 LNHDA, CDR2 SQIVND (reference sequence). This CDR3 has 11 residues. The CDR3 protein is CAAGGRNEQYF. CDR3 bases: TGTGCGGCGGGAGGGCGGAACGAGCAGTACTTC.